Below, one T cell receptor (beta chain) is given with its context. Its antigen is still unknown. A much larger clone lies one base from this, so it may be a read error. In TCRdb, the 5' RACE reads were re-called with MiXCR into one record per CDR3 protein. Among tens of thousands of distinct CDR3 sequences listed, 5.5% to 8.5% were seen once. Germline CDR1 SEHNR, CDR2 FQNEAQ (reference sequence). V lost 5 bases to trimming and J lost 8 bases, with 15 bases between them. The CDR3 is 14 amino acids. The record originates from a study of T-cell memory formation after mild COVID-19. For the study at large: TCR clusters were largely donor specific.

General study findings and limits: The main location of contracting CD4+ clones was CM and EM, and that of contracting CD8+ clones was EMRA.

The receptor comes from an adult who had mild COVID-19 (a few samples of this study predate the infection). Cell type and time point are not known. The sample consisted of PBMCs or a T cell subset sorted from them (not recorded which). The chain couples TRBV7-9 to TRBJ2-2; D is ambiguous. CDR3 protein: CASSPTVSAGELFF. The CDR3 nucleotides read TGTGCCAGCAGCCCGACGGTGTCCGCAGGGGAGCTGTTTTTT.